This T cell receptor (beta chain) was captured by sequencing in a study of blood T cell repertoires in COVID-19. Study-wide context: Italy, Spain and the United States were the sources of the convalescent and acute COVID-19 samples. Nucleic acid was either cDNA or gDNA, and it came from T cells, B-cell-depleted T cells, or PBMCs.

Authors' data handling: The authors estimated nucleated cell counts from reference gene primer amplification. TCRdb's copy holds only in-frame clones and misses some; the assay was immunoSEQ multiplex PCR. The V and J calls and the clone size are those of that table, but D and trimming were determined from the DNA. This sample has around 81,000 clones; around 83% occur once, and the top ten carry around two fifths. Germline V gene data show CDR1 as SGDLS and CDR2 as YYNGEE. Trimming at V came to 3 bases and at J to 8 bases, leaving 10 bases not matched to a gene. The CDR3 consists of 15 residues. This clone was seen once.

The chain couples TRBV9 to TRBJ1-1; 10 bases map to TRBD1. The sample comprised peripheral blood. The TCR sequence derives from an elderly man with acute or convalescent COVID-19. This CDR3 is CASSGTGGDLREAFF. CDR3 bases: TGTGCCAGCAGCGGGACAGGGGGGGATCTCCGCGAAGCTTTCTTT.